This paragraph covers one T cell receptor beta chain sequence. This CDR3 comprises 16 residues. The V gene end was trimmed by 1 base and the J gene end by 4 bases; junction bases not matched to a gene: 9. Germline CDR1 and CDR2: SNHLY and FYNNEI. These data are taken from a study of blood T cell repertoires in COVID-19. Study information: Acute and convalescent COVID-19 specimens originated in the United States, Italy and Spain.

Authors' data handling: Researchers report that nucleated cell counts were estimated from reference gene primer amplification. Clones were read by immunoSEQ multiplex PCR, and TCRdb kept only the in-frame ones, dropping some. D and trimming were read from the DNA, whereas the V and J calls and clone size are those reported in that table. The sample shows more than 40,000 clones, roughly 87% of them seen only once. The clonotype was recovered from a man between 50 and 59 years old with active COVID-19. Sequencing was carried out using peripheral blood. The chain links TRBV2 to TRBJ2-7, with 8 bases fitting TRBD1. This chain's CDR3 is CASSEGSWTGNYEQYF. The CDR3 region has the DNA TGTGCCAGCAGTGAAGGGTCATGGACAGGGAATTACGAGCAGTACTTC.